Listed below are T cell receptor beta chains from one sample, sequenced in a study of identical twins. TCRdb ran MiXCR on the 5' RACE reads and lists one entry per CDR3 protein. The table shows some 270,000 distinct CDR3 sequences, with around 8.3% occurring only once. This same sample was also taken into another study, of yellow fever vaccine responses in identical twins.

The sequencing input was CD8+ T cells sorted from blood. These receptors were collected from a woman between 18 and 30 years old in good health. Each CDR3 is given with its conserved first and last residue. A D gene is named only where the DNA matches it firmly. Part of the rows lack a size; the others show once, few, many or a class for expanded clones.

clone_size,j_call,d_call,v_call,cdr3_nt,cdr3_aa
few,TRBJ2-7,TRBD2,TRBV25-1,TGTGCCAGCTCCCACCGGACTAGTTGGTACGAGCAGTACTTC,CASSHRTSWYEQYF
.,TRBJ1-2,.,TRBV29-1,TGCAGCGTTGAAGAGGGGGGGGTCTATGGCTACACCTTC,CSVEEGGVYGYTF
many,TRBJ1-3,.,TRBV5-1,TGCGCCAGCAGCCCTTCAGACAACTCTGGAAACACCATATATTTT,CASSPSDNSGNTIYF
.,TRBJ2-1,.,TRBV20-1,TGCAGTGCTAGAGTCGGACGAGACTACAATGAGCAGTTCTTC,CSARVGRDYNEQFF
few,TRBJ1-3,.,TRBV7-9,TGTGCCAGCTTTCTTATCAGAAGCTCTGGAAACACCATATATTTT,CASFLIRSSGNTIYF
.,TRBJ2-7,TRBD1,TRBV6-5,TGTGCCAGCAGTTCCGGGACAGGGAACCGCTACGAGCAGTACTTC,CASSSGTGNRYEQYF
.,TRBJ2-3,TRBD2,TRBV6-1,TGTGCCAGCAGTGGTCTAGCGGGAGGATTGGATACGCAGTATTTT,CASSGLAGGLDTQYF
few,TRBJ2-7,TRBD1,TRBV7-9,TGTGCCAGCAGCTCGGGACAGGGAGAGTACTTC,CASSSGQGEYF
few,TRBJ2-3,TRBD2,TRBV6-2/TRBV6-3,TGTGCCAGCAGCCCACCCCGGGCTAGCGGGAGAACAGATACGCAGTATTTT,CASSPPRASGRTDTQYF
.,TRBJ2-2,TRBD1,TRBV5-6,TGTGCCAGCAGCATACTCAGGGGGCCCGGGGAGCTGTTTTTT,CASSILRGPGELFF
many,TRBJ2-1,TRBD2,TRBV10-3,TGTGCCATCAGTGAGAGCAAGCGGGAGGCCTACAATGAGCAGTTCTTC,CAISESKREAYNEQFF
few,TRBJ2-1,.,TRBV20-1,TGCAGTGCTAGGTGGGGGGTTCTTGAGCAGTTCTTC,CSARWGVLEQFF
.,TRBJ2-2,.,TRBV27,TGTGCCAGCAGTTTAGGACCTTACACCGGGGAGCTGTTTTTT,CASSLGPYTGELFF
many,TRBJ2-7,TRBD1,TRBV20-1,TGCAGTGCTAGAGAGCAGGGGACAGGGTCCCACGAGCAGTACTTC,CSAREQGTGSHEQYF
many,TRBJ2-7,.,TRBV29-1,TGCAGCGTAATAGGCGGTGGAACTTACGAGCAGTACTTC,CSVIGGGTYEQYF
many,TRBJ2-7,.,TRBV27,TGTGCCAGCAGTTTATCCGGTTATGGCCCCTACGAGCAGTACTTC,CASSLSGYGPYEQYF
many,TRBJ2-1,TRBD2,TRBV6-2/TRBV6-3,TGTGCCAGCAGTAGCCGGGGACTAGCGGGAGGGGACGAGCAGTTCTTC,CASSSRGLAGGDEQFF
.,TRBJ2-3,.,TRBV11-2,TGTGCCAGCAGCTCCCCCACTCGGGCCGGTACGCAGTATTTT,CASSSPTRAGTQYF
many,TRBJ2-1,.,TRBV6-4,TGTGCCAGCAGTGACTCGAGCCGAAATGAGCAGTTCTTC,CASSDSSRNEQFF
once,TRBJ2-3,.,TRBV27,TGTGCCAGCAGTTTATCGCCGGGCACAGATACGCAGTATTTT,CASSLSPGTDTQYF
few,TRBJ2-7,.,TRBV13,TGTGCCAGCCGTTTCAGGGTCCCCTACGAGCAGTACTTC,CASRFRVPYEQYF
few,TRBJ2-7,TRBD1,TRBV5-1,TGCGCCAGCAGCTTGGAAATGGGACAGTTCTACGAGCAGTACTTC,CASSLEMGQFYEQYF
many,TRBJ2-1,.,TRBV7-8,TGTGCCAGTAGGACACTTTCAGATGAGCAGTTCTTC,CASRTLSDEQFF
many,TRBJ2-7,.,TRBV12-3/TRBV12-4,TGTGCCAGCAGCACCGGGACGCTCACCTACGAGCAGTACTTC,CASSTGTLTYEQYF
few,TRBJ2-5,.,TRBV10-2,TGCGCCAGCAGTGAGTCGATCCAAGAAGCTGGGTGGGAGACCCAGTACTTC,CASSESIQEAGWETQYF
few,TRBJ2-5,.,TRBV20-1,TGCAGTGCTCAAACTAGCTTTGAGACCCAGTACTTC,CSAQTSFETQYF
many,TRBJ1-1,.,TRBV28,TGTGCCAGCAGTTATATAGGGGGCACTGAAGCTTTCTTT,CASSYIGGTEAFF
few,TRBJ2-5,.,TRBV4-3,TGCGCCAGCAGCCAAGAAACATTCGCGGCCCGAGGAGAGACCCAGTACTTC,CASSQETFAARGETQYF
.,TRBJ1-2,TRBD1,TRBV27,TGTGCCAGCAGTATGGACAGGGTCGGTGGCTACACCTTC,CASSMDRVGGYTF
.,TRBJ2-2,TRBD2,TRBV12-3/TRBV12-4,TGTGCCAGCAGTAGCGGGAGCAACACCGGGGAGCTGTTTTTT,CASSSGSNTGELFF
many,TRBJ2-3,.,TRBV29-1,TGCAGCGTTGTTGGTCCTTTAGATACGCAGTATTTT,CSVVGPLDTQYF
.,TRBJ2-3,.,TRBV6-5,TGTGCCAGCAGTTACGGCGCAAGCACAGATACGCAGTATTTT,CASSYGASTDTQYF